The 19 T cell receptor beta chains listed next were all sequenced from one sample in a study of blood T cell repertoires in COVID-19. The repertoire was sequenced with immunoSEQ multiplex PCR; TCRdb's copy has only in-frame clones and lacks some. This table holds about 270,000 clones, 91% found once. Sample: PBMCs or T cells enriched from blood (not recorded which). These TCRs come from a man aged 35-49 years who had been exposed to COVID-19.

The chain employs TRBV9 and TRBJ1-4, with 8 bases fitting TRBD1. The CDR3 is made up of 15 amino acids. The germline gives CDR1 SGDLS, CDR2 YYNGEE. Germline trimming cut 3 bases from V and 8 bases from J; bases unmatched to any gene: 9. CDR3 sequence: CASSEQGAHVEKLFF. In nucleotides, the CDR3 is TGTGCCAGCAGCGAGCAGGGGGCGCATGTCGAAAAACTGTTTTTT.

The chain employs TRBV2 and TRBJ2-7, with D maybe TRBD2 (6 bases). This CDR3 contains 12 residues. CDR1 SNHLY and CDR2 FYNNEI come from the germline V gene. V lost 4 bases and J lost 3, with 7 bases in between. The DNA for the CDR3 is TGTGCCAGCAGTGCCGGGGGCTACGAGCAGTACTTC. Translating it yields CASSAGGYEQYF.

The CDR3 reads CASSSVGGGEQYF. DNA of the CDR3: TGTGCCAGCAGTTCCGTGGGGGGAGGGGAGCAGTACTTC. V gene TRBV28 combines with J gene TRBJ2-7, with 7 nucleotides matching TRBD2. Trimming took 4 bases from V and 7 from J; bases not matched to a gene: 7. The CDR3 runs to 13 residues. Germline V gene sequence: CDR1 MDHEN, CDR2 SYDVKM. Combining the CDR3 with reference TRBV28 and TRBJ2-7 gives the whole variable domain DVKVTQSSRYLVKRTGEKVFLECVQDMDHENMFWYRQDPGLGLRLIYFSYDVKMKEKGDIPEGYSVSREKKERFSLILESASTNQTSMYLCASSSVGGGEQYFGPGTRLTVT.

This clone appeared a few times. The chain carries TRBV3-1 (or the pseudogene TRBV3-2) and TRBJ1-1; the D is unclear. The CDR3 is 13 amino acids. The germline V gene encodes CDR1 LGHDT and CDR2 YNNKEL (reference sequence). V was shortened by 0 bases and J by 10 bases, with 12 bases between the two germline ends. The CDR3 DNA sequence: TGTGCCAGCAGCCAAGAAGGAGGCTCAGGAGCTTTCTTT. Protein product: CASSQEGGSGAFF.

The chain employs TRBV7-3 and TRBJ2-2; a weak D match, TRBD1 (5 bases). Germline V gene sequence: CDR1 SGHTA, CDR2 FQGTGA. This CDR3 has 17 residues. With 1 base removed from V and 3 bases from J, the gap between germline ends came to 15 bases. For the CDR3, the DNA is TGTGCCAGCAGCTTAAGAGTATCAGGGATTTACACCGGGGAGCTGTTTTTT. Protein: CASSLRVSGIYTGELFF.

The CDR3 sequence is CASSSDSNQPQHF. DNA of the CDR3: TGTGCCAGCAGTTCAGATAGCAATCAGCCCCAGCATTTT. The rearrangement joins TRBV28 to TRBJ1-5; D ambiguous. Germline loops: CDR1 MDHEN, CDR2 SYDVKM. CDR3 size: 13 residues. V was cut by 4 bases and J by 0 bases, with 4 bases left in between.

This clone has a single count. The chain joins TRBV30 to TRBJ1-5, with 7 bases fitting TRBD1. V was clipped by 5 bases and J by 7 bases; unmatched bases: 5. Germline V gene data show CDR1 as GTSNPN and CDR2 as SVGIG (reference sequence). The CDR3 has 12 residues. CDR3 residues: CAWDRVGQPQHF. CDR3 DNA: TGTGCCTGGGACAGGGTAGGGCAGCCCCAGCATTTT.

This clone has only a few counts. The chain combines TRBV28 with TRBJ1-2, with 7 positions matching TRBD1. The CDR3 has 16 amino acids. CDR1 and CDR2 from the germline V gene are MDHEN and SYDVKM. The V segment lost 4 bases and the J segment 4 bases; nucleotides outside the gene matches: 12. For the CDR3, the DNA is TGTGCCAGCAGTTCTTTGGGCGTCGACAGGGCCTATGGCTACACCTTC. Translation gives CASSSLGVDRAYGYTF.

The chain links TRBV6-2 or TRBV6-3 to TRBJ2-7; 8 nucleotides agree with TRBD1. CDR1 MNHEY and CDR2 SVGEGT come from the germline V gene. Unmatched junction bases numbered 6, after V lost 0 bases and J lost 2 bases. CDR3 length equals 16 residues. The CDR3 spells CASSYSGTGHTYEQYF. In DNA form, the CDR3 reads TGTGCCAGCAGTTACTCCGGGACAGGCCACACCTACGAGCAGTACTTC.

This clone was counted a single time. V and J are TRBV7-9 and TRBJ2-7; 9 nucleotides line up with TRBD1. The CDR3 covers 15 residues. V gave up 6 bases and J gave up 6 bases; unmatched junction bases: 12. Germline V lookup: CDR1 SEHNR, CDR2 FQNEAQ (reference sequence). CDR3 sequence reads: CASSKTGGAASEQYF. DNA for the CDR3: TGTGCCAGCAGTAAAACAGGGGGCGCAGCGTCCGAGCAGTACTTC.

The V call is TRBV2, the J call TRBJ1-2; D not resolved. This CDR3 comprises 12 residues. Germline V lookup: CDR1 SNHLY, CDR2 FYNNEI. V lost 7 bases and J lost 0, with 6 bases in between. CDR3 sequence: CASTAANYGYTF. CDR3 nucleotide sequence: TGTGCCAGCACCGCAGCTAACTATGGCTACACCTTC.

This chain joins TRBV24-1 and TRBJ1-1, with D perhaps matching TRBD1 (5 bases). The germline V gene has CDR1 KGHDR and CDR2 SFDVKD. The CDR3 has 13 residues. V lost 9 bases and J lost 4, with 14 bases in between. Here the CDR3 DNA reads TGTGCCACCCCCTTTGGGGGGACCACTGAAGCTTTCTTT. Residues: CATPFGGTTEAFF.

V gene TRBV3-1 (or the pseudogene TRBV3-2) combines with J gene TRBJ1-4; 9 positions agree with TRBD1. With 3 bases clipped from V and 1 base from J, the junction kept 3 bases outside the gene matches. Germline CDR1 reads LGHDT; CDR2 reads YNNKEL (reference sequence). The CDR3 length is 16 residues. The CDR3 spells CASSHRQGGTNEKLFF. CDR3 nucleotide sequence: TGTGCCAGCAGCCATAGACAGGGGGGAACTAATGAAAAACTGTTTTTT.

DNA of the CDR3: TGCGCCAGCAGCTTGACTAGGGGCACAGATACGCAGTATTTT. Residues: CASSLTRGTDTQYF. The rearrangement links TRBV5-1 to TRBJ2-3, with D maybe TRBD2 (5 bases). Germline V CDR1 and CDR2: SGHRS, YFSETQ. V was cut by 1 base and J by 1 base, with 7 bases left in between. The CDR3 is 14 amino acids.

This rearrangement joins TRBV18 to TRBJ2-7, with 7 bases matching TRBD2. The V segment lost 3 bases and the J segment 2 bases; nucleotides outside the gene matches: 4. Germline CDR1 KGHSH, CDR2 LQKENI. The CDR3 consists of 14 residues. The CDR3 DNA reads as TGTGCCAGCTCACCCCGGGGGGTACCCTACGAGCAGTACTTC. Amino acids: CASSPRGVPYEQYF.

The chain joins TRBV27 to TRBJ2-3, with 12 bases aligning to TRBD2. Per germline, CDR1 MNHEY and CDR2 SMNVEV (reference sequence). The CDR3 has 16 amino acids. Trimming cost V 5 bases and J 9 bases; bases outside gene matches: 12. The CDR3 nucleotides read TGTGCCAGCAGTGTGCTAGCGGGAGGGCGCGGTGCCACGCAGTATTTT. This codes for CASSVLAGGRGATQYF.

This clone was detected a few times. In the same sample, other DNA sequences code for this CDR3. The rearrangement uses TRBV28 and TRBJ2-7; D is undetermined. The ends were cut back, 6 bases at V and 3 bases at J, with 6 bases in the middle. The CDR3 has 11 residues. Germline CDR1 is MDHEN and CDR2 is SYDVKM. CDR3 in amino acids: CASSPRYEQYF. DNA for the CDR3: TGTGCCAGCAGCCCCCGCTACGAGCAGTACTTC. The full variable domain, with the rest looked up from reference TRBV28 and TRBJ2-7, is DVKVTQSSRYLVKRTGEKVFLECVQDMDHENMFWYRQDPGLGLRLIYFSYDVKMKEKGDIPEGYSVSREKKERFSLILESASTNQTSMYLCASSPRYEQYFGPGTRLTVT.

Regarding this clone: The sample contains more than one DNA sequence encoding this CDR3. This rearrangement joins TRBV12-3 or TRBV12-4 to TRBJ1-6, with a tentative D call TRBD1 (5 bases). V gave up 2 bases and J gave up 7 bases, with 6 bases separating them. This CDR3 region has 13 residues. In DNA form, the CDR3 reads TGTGCCAGCAGTTTAACAGGAAATTCACCCCTCCACTTT. The encoded protein is CASSLTGNSPLHF.

V gene TRBV7-5 combines with J gene TRBJ2-3; TRBD2 is the table's D call, not checked against the DNA. TRBV7-5 is recorded as a pseudogene. This CDR3 spans 16 amino acids. The CDR3 DNA sequence: TGTGTCAGAAGCTTCCGACGGAGCGGTGTGCGGGGTACGCAGTATTTT. This gives the protein CVRSFRRSGVRGTQYF.